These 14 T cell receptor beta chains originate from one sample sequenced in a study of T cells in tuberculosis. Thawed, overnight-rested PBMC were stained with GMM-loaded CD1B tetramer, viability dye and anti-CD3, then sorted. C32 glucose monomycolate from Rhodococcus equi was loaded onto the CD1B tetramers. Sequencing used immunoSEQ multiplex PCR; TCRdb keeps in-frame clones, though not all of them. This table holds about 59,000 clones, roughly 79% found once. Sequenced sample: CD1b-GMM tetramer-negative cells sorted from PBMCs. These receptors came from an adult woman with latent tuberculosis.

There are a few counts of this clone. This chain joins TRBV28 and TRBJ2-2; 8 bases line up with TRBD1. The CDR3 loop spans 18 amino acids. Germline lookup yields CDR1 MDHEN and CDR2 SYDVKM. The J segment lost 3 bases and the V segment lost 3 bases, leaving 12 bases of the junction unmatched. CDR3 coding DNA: TGTGCCAGCAGTTTTCCCGCCAGGGGGCGTCGTGACACCGGGGAGCTGTTTTTT. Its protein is CASSFPARGRRDTGELFF.

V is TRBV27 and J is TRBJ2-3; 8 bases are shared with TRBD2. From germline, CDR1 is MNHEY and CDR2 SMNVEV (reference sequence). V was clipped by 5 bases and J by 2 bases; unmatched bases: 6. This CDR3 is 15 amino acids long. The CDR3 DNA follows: TGTGCCAGCAGTCGTCAAGCGGGGGTCACAGATACGCAGTATTTT. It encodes CASSRQAGVTDTQYF.

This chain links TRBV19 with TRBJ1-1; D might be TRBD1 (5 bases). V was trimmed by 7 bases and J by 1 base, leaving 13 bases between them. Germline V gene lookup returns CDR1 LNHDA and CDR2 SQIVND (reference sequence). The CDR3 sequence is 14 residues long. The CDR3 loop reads CASKIGHQNTEAFF. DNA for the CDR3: TGTGCCAGTAAAATAGGACACCAGAACACTGAAGCTTTCTTT. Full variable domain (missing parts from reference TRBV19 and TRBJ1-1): DGGITQSPKYLFRKEGQNVTLSCEQNLNHDAMYWYRQDPGQGLRLIYYSQIVNDFQKGDIAEGYSVSREKKESFPLTVTSAQKNPTAFYLCASKIGHQNTEAFFGQGTRLTVV.

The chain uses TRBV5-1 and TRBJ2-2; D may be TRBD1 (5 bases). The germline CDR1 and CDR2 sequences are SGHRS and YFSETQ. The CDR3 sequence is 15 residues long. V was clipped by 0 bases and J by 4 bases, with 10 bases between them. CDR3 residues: CASSLDQGSTGELFF. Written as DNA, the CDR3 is TGCGCCAGCAGCTTGGATCAGGGTAGCACCGGGGAGCTGTTTTTT.

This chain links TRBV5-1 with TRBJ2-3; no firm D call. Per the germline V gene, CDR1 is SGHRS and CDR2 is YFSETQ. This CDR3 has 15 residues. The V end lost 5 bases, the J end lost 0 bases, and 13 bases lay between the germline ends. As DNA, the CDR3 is TGCGCCAGCAGACGACACTGGCTGAGCACAGATACGCAGTATTTT. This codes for CASRRHWLSTDTQYF.

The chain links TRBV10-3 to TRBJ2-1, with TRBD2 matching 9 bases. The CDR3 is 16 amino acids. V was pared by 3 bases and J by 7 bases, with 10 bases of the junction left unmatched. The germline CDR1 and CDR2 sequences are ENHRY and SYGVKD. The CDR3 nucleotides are TGTGCCATCAGTGACCCGACCGGGACTAGCCGGAATGAGCAGTTCTTC. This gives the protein CAISDPTGTSRNEQFF.

CDR3 coding DNA: TGTGCCACCAGCTCCCAGAGGAGCTCCTACAATGAGCAGTTCTTC. This gives the protein CATSSQRSSYNEQFF. The chain couples TRBV15 to TRBJ2-1; D not resolved. The CDR3 has 15 amino acids. Germline values: CDR1 LNHNV, CDR2 YYDKDF (reference sequence). Trimming left V 5 bases short and J 0 bases short, with 11 bases between.

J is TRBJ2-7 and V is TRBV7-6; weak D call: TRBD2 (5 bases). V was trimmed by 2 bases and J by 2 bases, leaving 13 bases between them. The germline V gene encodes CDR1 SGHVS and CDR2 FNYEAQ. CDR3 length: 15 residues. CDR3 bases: TGTGCCAGCAGCTTATCACAAGGGAGCACCTACGAGCAGTACTTC. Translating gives CASSLSQGSTYEQYF.

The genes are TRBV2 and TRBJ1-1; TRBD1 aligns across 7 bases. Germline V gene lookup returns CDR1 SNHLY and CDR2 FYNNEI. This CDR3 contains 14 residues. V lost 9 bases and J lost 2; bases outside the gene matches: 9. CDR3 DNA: TGTGCCAGGACCGGGACAGTGCTTAACACTGAAGCTTTCTTT. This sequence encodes CARTGTVLNTEAFF.

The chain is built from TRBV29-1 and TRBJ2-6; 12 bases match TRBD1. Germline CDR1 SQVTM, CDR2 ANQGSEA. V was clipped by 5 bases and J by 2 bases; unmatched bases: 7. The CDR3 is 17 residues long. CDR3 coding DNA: TGCAGCGTTACACCGGGACAGGGGGCGCCTGGGGCCAACGTCCTGACTTTC. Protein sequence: CSVTPGQGAPGANVLTF.

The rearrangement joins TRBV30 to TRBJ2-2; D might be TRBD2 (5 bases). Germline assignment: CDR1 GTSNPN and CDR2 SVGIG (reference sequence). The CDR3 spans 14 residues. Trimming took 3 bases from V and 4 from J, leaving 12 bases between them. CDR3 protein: CAWSSGLGTGELFF. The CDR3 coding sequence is TGTGCCTGGAGCTCGGGGTTGGGCACCGGGGAGCTGTTTTTT.

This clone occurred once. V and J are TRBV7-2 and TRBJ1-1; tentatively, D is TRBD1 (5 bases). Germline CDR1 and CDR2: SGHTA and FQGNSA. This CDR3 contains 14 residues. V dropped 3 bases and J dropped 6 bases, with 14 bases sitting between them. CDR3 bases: TGTGCCAGCAGCTTCTTACCCCCAGGGTCTGAAGCTTTCTTT. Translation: CASSFLPPGSEAFF.

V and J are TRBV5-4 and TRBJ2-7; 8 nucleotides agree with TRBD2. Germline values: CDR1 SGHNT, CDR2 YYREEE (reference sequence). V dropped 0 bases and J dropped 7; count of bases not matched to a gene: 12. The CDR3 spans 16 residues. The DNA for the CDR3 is TGTGCCAGCAGCTTGGAATCGGGACTAGGGGTGGGGGAGCAGTACTTC. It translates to CASSLESGLGVGEQYF.

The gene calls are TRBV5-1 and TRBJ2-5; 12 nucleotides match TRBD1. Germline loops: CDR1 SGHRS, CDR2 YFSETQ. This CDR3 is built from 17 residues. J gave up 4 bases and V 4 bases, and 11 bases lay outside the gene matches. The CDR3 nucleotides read TGCGCCAGCAGCCACTCACCCGGGACAGGGGGCGGAGAGACCCAGTACTTC. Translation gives CASSHSPGTGGGETQYF.